These T cell receptor beta chains were read from a single sample in a study of blood T cell repertoires in COVID-19. The data were produced by immunoSEQ multiplex PCR, yet TCRdb's version contains in-frame clones alone and is incomplete. In the table there are about 97,000 clones, around 92% of which are singletons. The sequencing input was peripheral blood. Receptor source: a man over 45 with active COVID-19. CDR3s include the opening cysteine and the closing phenylalanine or tryptophan.

CDR3 protein: CASSLTGWEREVPDTQYF
V gene: TRBV5-1
J gene: TRBJ2-3

CDR3 protein: CASSVMEGYSGNTIYF
V gene: TRBV9
J gene: TRBJ1-3

CDR3 protein: CASSLLGRQAQRYEQYF
V gene: TRBV7-4
J gene: TRBJ2-7

CDR3 protein: CASSPSWLSDTQYF
V gene: TRBV9
J gene: TRBJ2-3

CDR3 protein: CASSANRPSNEKLFF
V gene: TRBV4-1
J gene: TRBJ1-4

CDR3 protein: CAITPSSGSTEQYF
V gene: TRBV10-3
J gene: TRBJ2-7

CDR3 protein: CASSSPGQAITQYF
V gene: TRBV6-6
J gene: TRBJ2-3

CDR3 protein: CASSRGTGRSNQPQHF
V gene: TRBV7-2
J gene: TRBJ1-5

CDR3 protein: CASMGAQETQYF
V gene: TRBV2
J gene: TRBJ2-5

CDR3 protein: CASSLTGDTGSRELFF
V gene: TRBV7-3
J gene: TRBJ2-2

CDR3 protein: CASSLGTGQVPYEQYF
V gene: TRBV19
J gene: TRBJ2-7

CDR3 protein: CASRASDSGNTIYF
V gene: TRBV6-5
J gene: TRBJ1-3